Included here is one TCR beta chain sequence, with context. Its antigen is not identified. CDR3 length: 14 residues. Trimming shortened V by 1 base and J by 7 bases, and 14 bases separated the two germline ends. Per the germline V gene, CDR1 is MNHNS and CDR2 is SASEGT. Sequenced by immunoSEQ multiplex PCR; TCRdb stores in-frame clones only, minus some. The sample records 2.3 million or so clones, just over 90% being singletons. This sample is drawn from a study of shared clonotypes between healthy human individuals. Study-wide background: There were three CD4 naive, three CD4 memory, two CD8 naive and one CD8 memory plates per donor.

Study-level results: Estimated richness values were generally larger in naive subsets than in memory subsets. The authors expected sequencing depth to affect clonotype sharing among donors.

The genes are TRBV6-1 and TRBJ2-7; a weak D match, TRBD2 (5 bases). The sequence was obtained from a man younger than 35 in good health. Some clones in this sample may be carry-over from other donors' samples. Specimen: naive CD4+ T cells from PBMCs. Stated subset: CD45RA+ positively selected. The CDR3 nucleotides are TGTGCCAGCAGTGAAGGTGCATCTCCGGGGGAGCAGTACTTC. Its translation is CASSEGASPGEQYF.